Below, 10 T cell receptor beta chains from the same sample are listed, as sequenced in a study of T cells in Graves' hyperthyroidism and ophthalmopathy. RNA transcripts yielded amplified TCR beta CDR3 regions. The TCR CDR3 first-round RT-PCR relied on the HTBI primer set. TCRdb re-derived calls from the multiplex PCR reads in MiXCR, one entry per CDR3 protein. The sample has 300,000 to 500,000 distinct CDR3 sequences, roughly 13% seen once. The specimen was blood. The receptor set was obtained from a man aged 45 to 65 with Graves' ophthalmopathy.

In its sample, this clonotype was seen many times. V gene TRBV12-3 or TRBV12-4 combines with J gene TRBJ2-7, with 7 bases identical to TRBD2. This CDR3 is 15 amino acids long. The J segment lost 6 bases and the V segment lost 6 bases, leaving 14 bases of the junction unmatched. In nucleotides, the CDR3 is TGTGCCAGCAGCCTCAAAGGGGACGGGGGGTTCGAGCAGTACTTC. Translating gives CASSLKGDGGFEQYF.

V usage is TRBV29-1 and J usage is TRBJ2-3; D may be TRBD2 (5 bases). CDR1 is SQVTM, CDR2 ANQGSEA, per germline. V lost 6 bases and J 0 bases, leaving 13 bases between the germline ends. The CDR3 runs 14 residues. CDR3 sequence: CSVVRGTSTDTQYF. The CDR3 nucleotides are TGCAGCGTCGTTCGGGGAACTAGCACAGATACGCAGTATTTT.

This clonotype was seen repeatedly, ten times or more. The chain has TRBV15 and TRBJ2-7, with 8 nucleotides matching TRBD1. The CDR3 is 16 residues long. Germline-derived CDR1 and CDR2 are LNHNV and YYDKDF (reference sequence). The J segment lost 8 bases and the V segment lost 1 base, leaving 13 bases of the junction unmatched. CDR3 nucleotides: TGTGCCACCAGCAGAGCTCTTTCGGGACAGGCCGGGAAGCAGTACTTC. Amino acid sequence: CATSRALSGQAGKQYF. The whole variable domain, remainder taken from reference TRBV15 and TRBJ2-7, is DAMVIQNPRYQVTQFGKPVTLSCSQTLNHNVMYWYQQKSSQAPKLLFHYYDKDFNNEADTPDNFQSRRPNTSFCFLDIRSPGLGDTAMYLCATSRALSGQAGKQYFGPGTRLTVT.

This clonotype appeared many times. The gene calls are TRBV15 and TRBJ2-1; possible D gene TRBD2, 6 bases. Germline CDR1 and CDR2: LNHNV and YYDKDF (reference sequence). The CDR3 is 17 amino acids. Trimming pared 0 bases from V and 5 bases from J, leaving 17 bases between. The CDR3 is CATSRDPTTAGHNEQFF. The CDR3 nucleotides read TGTGCCACCAGCAGAGATCCCACGACGGCGGGGCACAATGAGCAGTTCTTC.

This clonotype has a count of ten or more. J is TRBJ1-2 and V is TRBV11-3; D is unresolved. CDR1 SGHNT and CDR2 YENEEA come from the germline V gene. The CDR3 loop spans 13 amino acids. The ends were cut back, 5 bases at V and 8 bases at J, with 15 bases in the middle. In DNA, the CDR3 is TGTGCCAGCAGCCCAGGAGAGGAGGACGGCTACACCTTC. It translates to CASSPGEEDGYTF.

J is TRBJ2-7 and V is TRBV3-1, with D perhaps matching TRBD2 (6 bases). The germline V gene encodes CDR1 LGHDT and CDR2 YNNKEL (reference sequence). The CDR3 loop spans 13 amino acids. V was shortened by 4 bases and J by 6 bases, with 13 bases between the two germline ends. CDR3 sequence (DNA): TGTGCCAGCAGCCGCCCCGGGAGTGGCGAGCAGTACTTC. Encoded protein: CASSRPGSGEQYF.

V is TRBV9 and J is TRBJ2-7; 8 bases line up with TRBD2. The CDR3 contains 14 residues. The germline CDR1 and CDR2 sequences are SGDLS and YYNGEE. Losses at the gene ends were 4 bases for V and 6 bases for J; bases not matched to a gene: 9. The CDR3 protein is CASSTGLAGFEQYF. As DNA, the CDR3 is TGTGCCAGCAGCACCGGACTAGCAGGTTTCGAGCAGTACTTC.

This chain joins TRBV20-1 and TRBJ2-7, with D tentatively TRBD1 or TRBD2 (5 bases each). The CDR3 sequence is 14 residues long. CDR1 is DFQATT and CDR2 is SNEGSKA in the germline V gene (reference sequence). The V end lost 2 bases, the J end lost 3 bases, and 14 bases lay between the germline ends. CDR3 bases: TGCAGTGCTAGACCCCGGGACCGCTACTACGAGCAGTACTTC. It yields the protein CSARPRDRYYEQYF.

At least ten counts were recorded for this clonotype. The rearrangement joins TRBV3-1 to TRBJ1-2, with D possibly being TRBD1 (5 bases). V shed 9 bases and J shed 4 bases, with 21 bases lying between them. CDR3 length equals 15 residues. The germline CDR1 and CDR2 sequences are LGHDT and YNNKEL (reference sequence). As DNA, the CDR3 is TGTGCCAGTACCCCTAGTGGCGAGAGGGGCTATGGCTACACCTTC. Residues: CASTPSGERGYGYTF.

This clonotype showed up many times. This rearrangement joins TRBV20-1 to TRBJ2-1, with 11 bases lining up with TRBD2. This CDR3 spans 15 amino acids. From germline, CDR1 is DFQATT and CDR2 SNEGSKA (reference sequence). V lost 0 bases to trimming and J lost 5 bases; unmatched junction nucleotides: 3. The CDR3 here is CSARDGTSGHNEQFF. As DNA, the CDR3 is TGCAGTGCTAGAGATGGGACTAGCGGCCACAATGAGCAGTTCTTC.